These T cell receptor beta chains were read from a single sample in a study of T cells in Graves' hyperthyroidism and ophthalmopathy. TCRdb independently ran MiXCR on the multiplex PCR reads; one entry per CDR3 protein. The data contain hundreds of thousands of distinct CDR3 sequences, about 17% of them singletons. Sequences were obtained from blood. These receptors were collected from a woman aged 25-40 years with Graves' hyperthyroidism. Both conserved end residues are part of each CDR3. The order of the fields is CDR3 length, clone size, J gene, V gene, D gene, CDR3 DNA, CDR3 protein. A D gene is named only where the DNA matches it firmly. Clone size is shown for a subset of rows, as once, few, many or a class of expanded clone.

length: 12
size: many
J: TRBJ2-7
V: TRBV2
D: NA
DNA: TGTGCCAGCAGTCCTGGTACTCTCGAGCAGTACTTC
CDR3: CASSPGTLEQYF

length: 15
size: many
J: TRBJ1-4
V: TRBV28
D: TRBD1
DNA: TGTGCCAGCAGTATACAGGGGAAAGGGAGTGAAAAACTGTTTTTT
CDR3: CASSIQGKGSEKLFF

length: 15
size: NA
J: TRBJ2-5
V: TRBV25-1
D: TRBD1
DNA: TGTGCCAGCAGATCCGACAGGGGGCGGGGAGAGACCCAGTACTTC
CDR3: CASRSDRGRGETQYF

length: 15
size: NA
J: TRBJ2-5
V: TRBV4-3
D: NA
DNA: TGCGCCAGCAGCCCTGGCTCAAGCGGCCAAGAGACCCAGTACTTC
CDR3: CASSPGSSGQETQYF

length: 14
size: few
J: TRBJ2-5
V: TRBV3-1
D: TRBD2
DNA: TGTGCCAACAGCCGTTACTCTAGCGGGAGTGAAATAGACTTC
CDR3: CANSRYSSGSEIDF

length: 19
size: NA
J: TRBJ2-2
V: TRBV12-3/TRBV12-4
D: TRBD2
DNA: TGTGCCAGCAGTTCTCCAGGGTTTGAGACTAGCGGTAACACCGGGGAGCTGTTTTTT
CDR3: CASSSPGFETSGNTGELFF

length: 14
size: many
J: TRBJ2-2
V: TRBV19
D: TRBD1
DNA: TGTGCCAGTAGTCAGGGGGCGAACACCGGGGAGCTGTTTTTT
CDR3: CASSQGANTGELFF

length: 15
size: many
J: TRBJ2-7
V: TRBV5-6
D: NA
DNA: TGTGCCAGCAGCTTGTCCGAGGACCCATACTACGAGCAGTACTTC
CDR3: CASSLSEDPYYEQYF

length: 16
size: many
J: TRBJ2-1
V: TRBV12-3/TRBV12-4
D: TRBD2
DNA: TGTGCCAGCAGTTTAGGGGGGACTAGCAACTACAATGAGCAGTTCTTC
CDR3: CASSLGGTSNYNEQFF

length: 13
size: many
J: TRBJ1-5
V: TRBV18
D: NA
DNA: TGTGCCAGCTCAATGGGGGCCAATCAGCCCCAGCATTTT
CDR3: CASSMGANQPQHF

length: 16
size: many
J: TRBJ2-7
V: TRBV7-9
D: NA
DNA: TGTGCCAGCAGCTCCCATTCGCAGGGTGGGGGCTACGAGCAGTACTTC
CDR3: CASSSHSQGGGYEQYF

length: 15
size: many
J: TRBJ1-1
V: TRBV11-1
D: NA
DNA: TGTGCCAGCAGCCTCTCTCAGGGACGGCACACTGAAGCTTTCTTT
CDR3: CASSLSQGRHTEAFF

length: 12
size: NA
J: TRBJ2-3
V: TRBV6-1
D: NA
DNA: TGTGCCAGCGGCGGGCGGTCCAATACGCAGTATTTT
CDR3: CASGGRSNTQYF

length: 13
size: NA
J: TRBJ1-2
V: TRBV7-3
D: TRBD1
DNA: TGTGCCAGCAGCTATACAGGGGGCGAGGGCTACACCTTC
CDR3: CASSYTGGEGYTF

length: 14
size: many
J: TRBJ1-4
V: TRBV13
D: TRBD1
DNA: TGTGCCAGCAGCCCGACAGGGTTAAATGAAAAACTGTTTTTT
CDR3: CASSPTGLNEKLFF

length: 16
size: many
J: TRBJ2-3
V: TRBV12-3/TRBV12-4
D: TRBD2
DNA: TGTGCCAGCAGTTTTAGCGGGGCCGGGGGCACAGATACGCAGTATTTT
CDR3: CASSFSGAGGTDTQYF

length: 14
size: NA
J: TRBJ2-7
V: TRBV19
D: TRBD2
DNA: TGTGCCAGTAGTACCGAACTAGCGGGTGGCGAGCAGTACTTC
CDR3: CASSTELAGGEQYF

length: 15
size: NA
J: TRBJ1-1
V: TRBV20-1
D: NA
DNA: TGCAGTGCTAGGAAGGGGGTTCACATGAACACTGAAGCTTTCTTT
CDR3: CSARKGVHMNTEAFF

length: 11
size: NA
J: TRBJ2-5
V: TRBV6-2/TRBV6-3
D: NA
DNA: TGTGCCAGCGTGGGAGAACAGACCCAGTACTTC
CDR3: CASVGEQTQYF

length: 13
size: NA
J: TRBJ2-1
V: TRBV20-1
D: TRBD1
DNA: TGCAGTGCTAGAGCCCGGACAGGGGATGAGCAGTTCTTC
CDR3: CSARARTGDEQFF

length: 12
size: many
J: TRBJ2-7
V: TRBV20-1
D: TRBD1
DNA: TGCAGTGCTACACAGGGGGCAGGCGAGCAGTACTTC
CDR3: CSATQGAGEQYF

length: 12
size: few
J: TRBJ2-1
V: TRBV18
D: NA
DNA: TGTGCCAGCTCACCATTCCTCGGTGAGCAGTTCTTC
CDR3: CASSPFLGEQFF

length: 14
size: many
J: TRBJ2-3
V: TRBV6-1
D: NA
DNA: TGTGCCAGCCGGAACGGGGGCCTCACAGATACGCAGTATTTT
CDR3: CASRNGGLTDTQYF

length: 13
size: NA
J: TRBJ2-5
V: TRBV6-9
D: NA
DNA: TGTTCCAGCAGTTACAGTGCCGAGGGGACCCAGTACTTC
CDR3: CSSSYSAEGTQYF

length: 12
size: many
J: TRBJ1-1
V: TRBV30
D: NA
DNA: TGTGCCTGGAGTGTAGGGAACACTGAAGCTTTCTTT
CDR3: CAWSVGNTEAFF

length: 15
size: many
J: TRBJ2-1
V: TRBV3-1
D: NA
DNA: TGTGCCAGCAGCCAAGACTTGAGCTCCTACAATGAGCAGTTCTTC
CDR3: CASSQDLSSYNEQFF

length: 15
size: NA
J: TRBJ2-1
V: TRBV14
D: TRBD1
DNA: TGTACCAGCAGCCAAACGACAGGGATGGTTGGTGAGCAGTTCTTC
CDR3: CTSSQTTGMVGEQFF

length: 17
size: NA
J: TRBJ2-1
V: TRBV9
D: TRBD2
DNA: TGTGCCAGCAGCGTCGATGGACTAGCCAGCCTCTACAATGAGCAGTTCTTC
CDR3: CASSVDGLASLYNEQFF

length: 14
size: few
J: TRBJ2-1
V: TRBV29-1
D: TRBD2
DNA: TGCAGCGTGACTAGCGGGAGCTCCTACAATGAGCAGTTCTTC
CDR3: CSVTSGSSYNEQFF

length: 14
size: few
J: TRBJ1-5
V: TRBV2
D: NA
DNA: TGTGCCAGCGTACACGGTGATAGCAATCAGCCCCAGCATTTT
CDR3: CASVHGDSNQPQHF

length: 14
size: few
J: TRBJ2-7
V: TRBV4-1
D: NA
DNA: TGCGCCAGCAGCCCGAAACAGGGTGCTCACGAGCAGTACTTC
CDR3: CASSPKQGAHEQYF

length: 14
size: few
J: TRBJ2-5
V: TRBV7-9
D: NA
DNA: TGTGCCAGCAGCCTCTCTAGCGTTCCAGGGACCCAGTACTTC
CDR3: CASSLSSVPGTQYF

length: 14
size: many
J: TRBJ2-7
V: TRBV5-5
D: NA
DNA: TGTGCCAGCAGCTTACGGTACAGAGACTACGAGCAGTACTTC
CDR3: CASSLRYRDYEQYF

length: 14
size: few
J: TRBJ1-2
V: TRBV28
D: NA
DNA: TGTGCCAGCAGTTTACCGGACAGAAATTATGGCTACACCTTC
CDR3: CASSLPDRNYGYTF

length: 17
size: few
J: TRBJ2-1
V: TRBV20-1
D: TRBD2
DNA: TGCAGTGCTAGAGATCCCCTCCCGCGCGGGAGAGCAACTGAGCAGTTCTTC
CDR3: CSARDPLPRGRATEQFF

length: 13
size: many
J: TRBJ2-7
V: TRBV2
D: TRBD2
DNA: TGTGCCAGCAGGGTAGCGGGGCACTACGAGCAGTACTTC
CDR3: CASRVAGHYEQYF

length: 14
size: many
J: TRBJ1-2
V: TRBV12-3/TRBV12-4
D: NA
DNA: TGTGCCATCCGAGCGGCCAGGGTAAACTATGGCTACACCTTC
CDR3: CAIRAARVNYGYTF

length: 14
size: many
J: TRBJ1-6
V: TRBV7-8
D: NA
DNA: TGTGCCAGCAGCTTAGGACAGGAGGGTTCACCCCTCCACTTT
CDR3: CASSLGQEGSPLHF

length: 17
size: many
J: TRBJ2-7
V: TRBV7-3
D: TRBD2
DNA: TGTGCCAGCAGCGCCCAAGGGGTCCTAGCGGGAGGAAGCGAGCAGTACTTC
CDR3: CASSAQGVLAGGSEQYF

length: 14
size: few
J: TRBJ2-5
V: TRBV19
D: NA
DNA: TGTGCCAGTAGTATAGAGAGGAACCAAGAGGCCCAGTACTTC
CDR3: CASSIERNQEAQYF

length: 15
size: few
J: TRBJ2-4
V: TRBV12-3/TRBV12-4
D: TRBD2
DNA: TGTGCCAGCAGTTCAAACGGGGGGGCCAAAAACATTCAGTACTTC
CDR3: CASSSNGGAKNIQYF

length: 13
size: NA
J: TRBJ2-7
V: TRBV6-4
D: NA
DNA: TGTGCCAGCCCACAGGGTCCGACCTACGAGCAGTACTTC
CDR3: CASPQGPTYEQYF

length: 13
size: many
J: TRBJ1-1
V: TRBV3-1
D: NA
DNA: TGTGCCAGCAGCCAAGTGTGGGGGACTGAAGCTTTCTTT
CDR3: CASSQVWGTEAFF

length: 16
size: NA
J: TRBJ2-3
V: TRBV3-1
D: NA
DNA: TGTGCCAGCAGCGCAACAGACCCGGGGCGCACAGATACGCAGTATTTT
CDR3: CASSATDPGRTDTQYF

length: 13
size: many
J: TRBJ1-2
V: TRBV12-3/TRBV12-4
D: TRBD1
DNA: TGTGCCAGCAGTTTCGGGACAGGGTTTGGCTACACCTTC
CDR3: CASSFGTGFGYTF

length: 12
size: NA
J: TRBJ2-1
V: TRBV28
D: NA
DNA: TGTGCCAGCAGTTCCTTCCGGGACTTGCGGTTCTTC
CDR3: CASSSFRDLRFF

length: 11
size: many
J: TRBJ2-1
V: TRBV11-2
D: NA
DNA: TGTGCCAGCAGCTTAGTTAGAAAGCAGTTCTTC
CDR3: CASSLVRKQFF

length: 14
size: few
J: TRBJ2-1
V: TRBV30
D: NA
DNA: TGTGCCTGGAGTGCAGGATACTCCTACAATGAGCAGTTCTTC
CDR3: CAWSAGYSYNEQFF

length: 11
size: many
J: TRBJ2-2
V: TRBV2
D: NA
DNA: TGTGCCAGCGGACGTAGAGGGGAGCTGTTTTTT
CDR3: CASGRRGELFF

length: 18
size: NA
J: TRBJ2-1
V: TRBV27
D: TRBD2
DNA: TGTGCCAGCAGTTTAAGGTGGACCCTAGCGGGAGTCGAGGAGGAGCAGTTCTTC
CDR3: CASSLRWTLAGVEEEQFF

length: 17
size: few
J: TRBJ1-6
V: TRBV3-1
D: NA
DNA: TGTGCCAGCAGCCAAGATTTACCCAGGGTGGGGAATTCACCCCTCCACTTT
CDR3: CASSQDLPRVGNSPLHF

length: 16
size: many
J: TRBJ2-3
V: TRBV11-1
D: TRBD2
DNA: TGTGCCAGCAGTTCGAGACTAGCGGGAGCGGTAGATACGCAGTATTTT
CDR3: CASSSRLAGAVDTQYF

length: 19
size: NA
J: TRBJ2-2
V: TRBV7-9
D: TRBD2
DNA: TGTGCCAGCAGCTTAGCGATCAGGACTAGCGGCCCGAACACCGGGGAGCTGTTTTTT
CDR3: CASSLAIRTSGPNTGELFF

length: 12
size: many
J: TRBJ2-1
V: TRBV6-1
D: NA
DNA: TGTGCCAGCGGGGGAGTCGAGGCTGAGCAGTTCTTC
CDR3: CASGGVEAEQFF

length: 24
size: NA
J: TRBJ2-7
V: TRBV7-8
D: NA
DNA: NA
CDR3: CASSFYICSARDLRLDRVTYEQYF

length: 14
size: few
J: TRBJ1-4
V: TRBV18
D: NA
DNA: TGTGCCAGCTCTTATACAGGGTCAACTGAAAAACTGTTTTTT
CDR3: CASSYTGSTEKLFF

length: 21
size: few
J: TRBJ2-1
V: TRBV6-2/TRBV6-3
D: TRBD2
DNA: TGTGCCAGCAGTTCTCCCCGACTAGCCCCCGGGTGGTCTTTGGTTTTAGGAGAGCAGTTCTTC
CDR3: CASSSPRLAPGWSLVLGEQFF

length: 16
size: NA
J: TRBJ2-1
V: TRBV5-1
D: TRBD2
DNA: TGCGCCAGCAGCTTGGAAGCGGGGAGTGCCTACAATGAGCAGTTCTTC
CDR3: CASSLEAGSAYNEQFF